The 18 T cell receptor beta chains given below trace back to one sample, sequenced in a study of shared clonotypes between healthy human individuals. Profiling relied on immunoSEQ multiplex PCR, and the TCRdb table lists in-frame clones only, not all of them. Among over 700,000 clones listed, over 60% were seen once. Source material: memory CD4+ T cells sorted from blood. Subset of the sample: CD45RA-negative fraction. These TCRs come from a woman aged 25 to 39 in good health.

In nucleotides, the CDR3 is TGTGCCAGCAGTTCATTTAGGCTAGCGGCGAACACCGGGGAGCTGTTTTTT. Translating it yields CASSSFRLAANTGELFF. The V gene is TRBV27, the J gene TRBJ2-2; 7 positions match TRBD2. The V and J ends lost 4 bases and 0 bases, in that order; junction bases with no gene match: 8. CDR3 length equals 17 residues. CDR1 is MNHEY and CDR2 is SMNVEV in the germline V gene (reference sequence).

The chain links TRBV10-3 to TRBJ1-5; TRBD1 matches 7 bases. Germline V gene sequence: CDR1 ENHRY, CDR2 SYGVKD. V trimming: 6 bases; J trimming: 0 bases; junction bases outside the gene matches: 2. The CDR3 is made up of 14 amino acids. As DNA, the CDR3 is TGTGCCATCAGGGGGACAGATAGCAATCAGCCCCAGCATTTT. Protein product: CAIRGTDSNQPQHF.

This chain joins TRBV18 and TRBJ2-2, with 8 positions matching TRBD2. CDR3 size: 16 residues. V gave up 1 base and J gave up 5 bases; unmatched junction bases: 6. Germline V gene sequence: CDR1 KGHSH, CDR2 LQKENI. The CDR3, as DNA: TGTGCCAGCTCACCACTTGACGCTAGCGGGACCGGGGAGCTGTTTTTT. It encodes CASSPLDASGTGELFF.

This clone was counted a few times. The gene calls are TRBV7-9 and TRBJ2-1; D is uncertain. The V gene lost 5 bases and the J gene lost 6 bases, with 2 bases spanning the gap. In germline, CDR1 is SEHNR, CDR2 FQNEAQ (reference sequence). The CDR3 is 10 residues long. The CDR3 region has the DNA TGTGCCAGCAGCGCCAATGAGCAGTTCTTC. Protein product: CASSANEQFF. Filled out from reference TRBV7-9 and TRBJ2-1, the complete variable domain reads DTGVSQNPRHKITKRGQNVTFRCDPISEHNRLYWYRQTLGQGPEFLTYFQNEAQLEKSRLLSDRFSAERPKGSFSTLEIQRTEQGDSAMYLCASSANEQFFGPGTRLTVL.

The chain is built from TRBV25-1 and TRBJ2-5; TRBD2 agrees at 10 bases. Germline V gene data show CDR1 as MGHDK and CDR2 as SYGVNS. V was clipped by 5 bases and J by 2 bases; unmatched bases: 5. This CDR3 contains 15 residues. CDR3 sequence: CASSKSLAGQETQYF. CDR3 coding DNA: TGTGCCAGCAGTAAGTCACTAGCGGGACAAGAGACCCAGTACTTC.

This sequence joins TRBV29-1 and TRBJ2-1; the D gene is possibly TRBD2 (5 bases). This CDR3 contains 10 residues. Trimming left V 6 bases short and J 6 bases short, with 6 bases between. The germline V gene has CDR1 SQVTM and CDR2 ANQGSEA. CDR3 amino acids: CSVGLNEQFF. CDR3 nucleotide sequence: TGCAGCGTCGGACTCAATGAGCAGTTCTTC.

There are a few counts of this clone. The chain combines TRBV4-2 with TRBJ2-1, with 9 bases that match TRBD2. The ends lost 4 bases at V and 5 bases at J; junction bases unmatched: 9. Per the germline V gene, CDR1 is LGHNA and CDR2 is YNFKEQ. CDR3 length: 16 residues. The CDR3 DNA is TGTGCCAGCAGCCGCCAGCAACTAGCGGGCGACAATGAGCAGTTCTTC. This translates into CASSRQQLAGDNEQFF.

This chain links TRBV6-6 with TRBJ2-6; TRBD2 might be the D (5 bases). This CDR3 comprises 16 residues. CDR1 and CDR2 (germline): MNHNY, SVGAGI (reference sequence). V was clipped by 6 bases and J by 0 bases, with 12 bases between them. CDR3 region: CASRLRGSSGANVLTF. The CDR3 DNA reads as TGTGCCAGCAGATTGAGAGGGAGCTCTGGGGCCAACGTCCTGACTTTC.

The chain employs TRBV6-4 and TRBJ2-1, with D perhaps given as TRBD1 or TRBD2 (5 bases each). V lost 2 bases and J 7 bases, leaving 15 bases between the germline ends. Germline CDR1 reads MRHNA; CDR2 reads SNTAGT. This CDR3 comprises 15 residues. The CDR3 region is CASSDGTTGGNEQFF. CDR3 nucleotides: TGTGCCAGCAGTGACGGGACCACTGGCGGTAATGAGCAGTTCTTC.

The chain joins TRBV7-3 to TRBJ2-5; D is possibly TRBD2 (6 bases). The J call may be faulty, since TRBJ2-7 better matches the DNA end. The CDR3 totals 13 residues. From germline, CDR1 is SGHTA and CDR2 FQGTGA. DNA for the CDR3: TGTGCCAGCAGCCTGTCGAGGGAGGACGAGCAGTACTTC. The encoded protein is CASSLSREDEQYF.

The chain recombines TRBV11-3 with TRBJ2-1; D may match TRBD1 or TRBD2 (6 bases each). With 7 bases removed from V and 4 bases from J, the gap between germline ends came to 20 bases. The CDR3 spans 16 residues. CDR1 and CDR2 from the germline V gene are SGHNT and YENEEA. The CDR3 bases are TGTGCCAGCAACCCGCGGGGTGGGGGCCGTTACAATGAGCAGTTCTTC. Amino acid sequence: CASNPRGGGRYNEQFF.

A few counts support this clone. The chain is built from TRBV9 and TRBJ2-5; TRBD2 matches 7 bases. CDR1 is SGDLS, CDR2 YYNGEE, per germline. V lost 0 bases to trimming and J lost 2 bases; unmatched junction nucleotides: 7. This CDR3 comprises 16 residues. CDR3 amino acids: CASSVGVAGLQETQYF. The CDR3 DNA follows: TGTGCCAGCAGCGTAGGAGTAGCGGGCTTACAAGAGACCCAGTACTTC. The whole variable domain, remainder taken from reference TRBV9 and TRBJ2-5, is DSGVTQTPKHLITATGQRVTLRCSPRSGDLSVYWYQQSLDQGLQFLIQYYNGEERAKGNILERFSAQQFPDLHSELNLSSLELGDSALYFCASSVGVAGLQETQYFGPGTRLLVL.

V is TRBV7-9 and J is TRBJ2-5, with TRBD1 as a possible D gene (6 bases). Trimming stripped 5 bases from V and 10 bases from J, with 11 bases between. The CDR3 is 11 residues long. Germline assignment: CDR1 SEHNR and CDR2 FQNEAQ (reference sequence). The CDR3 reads CASSADRIQYF. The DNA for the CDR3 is TGTGCCAGCAGCGCGGACAGAATCCAGTACTTC.

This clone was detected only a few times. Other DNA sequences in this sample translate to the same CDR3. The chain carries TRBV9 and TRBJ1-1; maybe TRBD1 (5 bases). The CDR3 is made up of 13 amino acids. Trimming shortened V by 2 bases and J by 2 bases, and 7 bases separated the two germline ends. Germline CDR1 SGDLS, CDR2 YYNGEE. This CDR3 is CASSVTGNTEAFF. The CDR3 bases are TGTGCCAGCAGCGTTACAGGTAACACTGAAGCTTTCTTT.

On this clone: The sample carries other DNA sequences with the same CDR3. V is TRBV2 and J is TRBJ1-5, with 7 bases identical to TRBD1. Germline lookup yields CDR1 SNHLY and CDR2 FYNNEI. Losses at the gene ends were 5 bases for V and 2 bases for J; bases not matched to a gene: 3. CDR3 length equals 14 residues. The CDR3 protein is CASSRGQGNQPQHF. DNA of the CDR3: TGTGCCAGCAGTCGAGGACAGGGCAATCAGCCCCAGCATTTT.

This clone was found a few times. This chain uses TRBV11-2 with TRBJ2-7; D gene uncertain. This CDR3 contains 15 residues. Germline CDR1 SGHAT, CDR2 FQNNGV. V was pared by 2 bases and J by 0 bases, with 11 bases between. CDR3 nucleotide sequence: TGTGCCAGCAGCTTACAGTCGGCCACCTCCTACGAGCAGTACTTC. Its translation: CASSLQSATSYEQYF.

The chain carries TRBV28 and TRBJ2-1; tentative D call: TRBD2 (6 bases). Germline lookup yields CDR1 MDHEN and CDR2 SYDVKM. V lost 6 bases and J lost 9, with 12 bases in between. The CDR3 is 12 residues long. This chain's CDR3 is CASRSTSPEQFF. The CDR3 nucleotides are TGTGCCAGCAGATCAACTAGCCCTGAGCAGTTCTTC.

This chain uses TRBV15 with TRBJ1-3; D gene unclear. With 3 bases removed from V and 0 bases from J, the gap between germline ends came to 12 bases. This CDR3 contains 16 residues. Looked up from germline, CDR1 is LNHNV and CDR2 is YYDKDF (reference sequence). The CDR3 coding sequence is TGTGCCACCAGCAGCGGACGTTTTGCCTCTGGAAACACCATATATTTT. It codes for CATSSGRFASGNTIYF.